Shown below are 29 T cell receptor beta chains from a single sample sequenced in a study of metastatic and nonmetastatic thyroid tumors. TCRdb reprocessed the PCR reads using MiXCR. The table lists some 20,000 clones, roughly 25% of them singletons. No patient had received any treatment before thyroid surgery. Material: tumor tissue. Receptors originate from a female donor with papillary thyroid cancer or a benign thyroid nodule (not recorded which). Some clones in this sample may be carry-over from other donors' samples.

The CDR3 region is CASSSGLLYYNEQFF. The CDR3 DNA reads TGCGCCAGCAGTTCGGGACTACTATACTACAATGAGCAGTTCTTC. The rearrangement uses TRBV5-1 and TRBJ2-1; 7 positions match TRBD2. This CDR3 is built from 15 residues. V shed 5 bases and J 3 bases; nucleotides not matched to a gene: 8. Per germline, CDR1 SGHRS and CDR2 YFSETQ.

CDR3 loop: CASRVGNSGANVLTF. The CDR3 nucleotides are TGTGCCAGCAGGGTTGGGAACTCTGGGGCCAACGTCCTGACTTTC. The rearrangement joins TRBV2 to TRBJ2-6; D is ambiguous. Germline V gene data show CDR1 as SNHLY and CDR2 as FYNNEI. Trimming left V 6 bases short and J 0 bases short, with 9 bases between. The CDR3 loop spans 15 amino acids.

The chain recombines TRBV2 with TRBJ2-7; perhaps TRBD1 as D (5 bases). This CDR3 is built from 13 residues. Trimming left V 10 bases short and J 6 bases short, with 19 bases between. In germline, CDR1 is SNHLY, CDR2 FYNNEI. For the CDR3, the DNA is TGTGCCACACATTTTGGCAGGGTAGGCGAGCAGTACTTC. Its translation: CATHFGRVGEQYF. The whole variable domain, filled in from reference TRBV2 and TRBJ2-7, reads EPEVTQTPSHQVTQMGQEVILRCVPISNHLYFYWYRQILGQKVEFLVSFYNNEISEKSEIFDDQFSVERPDGSNFTLKIRSTKLEDSAMYFCATHFGRVGEQYFGPGTRLTVT.

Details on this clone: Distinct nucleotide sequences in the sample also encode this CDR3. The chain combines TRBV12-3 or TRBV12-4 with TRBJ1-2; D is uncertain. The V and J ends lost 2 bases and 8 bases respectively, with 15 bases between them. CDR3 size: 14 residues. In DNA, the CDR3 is TGTGCCAGCAGTTTATGGGGTGTCGGCTACGGCTACACCTTC. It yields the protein CASSLWGVGYGYTF.

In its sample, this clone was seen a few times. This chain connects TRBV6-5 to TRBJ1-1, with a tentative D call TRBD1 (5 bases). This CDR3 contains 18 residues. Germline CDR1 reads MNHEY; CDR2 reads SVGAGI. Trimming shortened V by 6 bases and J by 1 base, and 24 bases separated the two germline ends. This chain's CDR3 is CASSKHPGQLKRNTEAFF. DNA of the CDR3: TGTGCCAGCAGCAAACACCCAGGGCAGTTAAAGAGGAACACTGAAGCTTTCTTT.

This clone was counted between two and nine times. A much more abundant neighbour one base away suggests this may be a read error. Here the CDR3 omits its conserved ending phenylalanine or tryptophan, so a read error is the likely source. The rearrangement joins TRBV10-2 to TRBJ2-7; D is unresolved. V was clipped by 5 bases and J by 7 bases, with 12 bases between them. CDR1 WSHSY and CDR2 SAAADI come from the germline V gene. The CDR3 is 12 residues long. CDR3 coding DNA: TGCGCCAGCAGTCCCCTTTTGTCTGAGCAGTACTTA. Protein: CASSPLLSEQYL.

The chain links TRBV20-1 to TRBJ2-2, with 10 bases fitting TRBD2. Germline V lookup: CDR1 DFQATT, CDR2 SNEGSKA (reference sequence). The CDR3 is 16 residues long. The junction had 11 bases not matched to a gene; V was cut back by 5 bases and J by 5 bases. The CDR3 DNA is TGCAGTGCTGCCCTGACTAGCGGGTTTAGTACCGGGGAGCTGTTTTTT. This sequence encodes CSAALTSGFSTGELFF.

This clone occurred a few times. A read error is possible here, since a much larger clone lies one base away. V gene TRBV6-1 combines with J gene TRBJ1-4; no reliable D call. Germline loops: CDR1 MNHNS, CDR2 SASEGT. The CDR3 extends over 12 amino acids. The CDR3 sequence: CASSDLNGKLFF. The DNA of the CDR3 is TGTGCCAGCAGTGACCTTAATGGAAAACTGTTTTTT.

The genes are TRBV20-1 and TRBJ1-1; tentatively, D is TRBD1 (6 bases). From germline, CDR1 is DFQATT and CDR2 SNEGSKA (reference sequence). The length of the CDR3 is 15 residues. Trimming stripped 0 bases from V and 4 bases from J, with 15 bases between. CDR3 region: CSARDRGGSFTEAFF. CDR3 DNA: TGCAGTGCTAGAGATAGGGGGGGCTCTTTCACTGAAGCTTTCTTT.

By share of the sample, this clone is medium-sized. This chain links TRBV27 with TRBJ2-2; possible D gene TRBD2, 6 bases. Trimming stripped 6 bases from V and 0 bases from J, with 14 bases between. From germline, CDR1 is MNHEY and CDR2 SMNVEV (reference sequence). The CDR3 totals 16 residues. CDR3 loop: CASRGDGGTNTGELFF. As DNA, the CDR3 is TGTGCCAGCAGGGGGGACGGCGGGACGAACACCGGGGAGCTGTTTTTT.

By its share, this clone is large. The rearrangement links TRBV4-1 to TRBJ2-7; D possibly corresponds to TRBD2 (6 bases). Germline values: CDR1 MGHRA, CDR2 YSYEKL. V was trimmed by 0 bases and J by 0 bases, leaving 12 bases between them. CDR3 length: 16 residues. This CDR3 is CASSQEPSGYSYEQYF. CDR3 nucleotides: TGCGCCAGCAGCCAAGAGCCCAGCGGGTACTCCTACGAGCAGTACTTC.

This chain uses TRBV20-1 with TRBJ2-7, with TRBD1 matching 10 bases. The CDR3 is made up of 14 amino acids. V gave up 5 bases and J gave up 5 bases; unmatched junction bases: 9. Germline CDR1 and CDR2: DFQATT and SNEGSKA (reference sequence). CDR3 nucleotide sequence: TGCAGTGCTCCGCCGACAGGGGGCGGGCACGAGCAGTACTTC. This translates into CSAPPTGGGHEQYF.

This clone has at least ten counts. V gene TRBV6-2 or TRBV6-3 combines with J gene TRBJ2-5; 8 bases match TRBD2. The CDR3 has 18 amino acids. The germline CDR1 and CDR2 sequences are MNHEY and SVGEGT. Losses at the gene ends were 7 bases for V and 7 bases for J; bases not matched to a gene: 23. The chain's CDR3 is CASTPQAGGLERVGTQYF. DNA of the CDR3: TGTGCCAGCACCCCTCAGGCGGGAGGACTAGAACGTGTTGGGACCCAGTACTTC.

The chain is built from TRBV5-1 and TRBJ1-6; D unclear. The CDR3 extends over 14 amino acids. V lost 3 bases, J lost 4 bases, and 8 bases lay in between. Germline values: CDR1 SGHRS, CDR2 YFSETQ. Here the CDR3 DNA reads TGCGCCAGCAGCTCCCAGAGATATAATTCACCCCTCCACTTT. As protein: CASSSQRYNSPLHF.

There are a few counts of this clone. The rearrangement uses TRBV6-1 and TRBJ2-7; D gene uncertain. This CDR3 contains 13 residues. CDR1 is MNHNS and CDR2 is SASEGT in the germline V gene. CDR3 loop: CATHTAAPREQYF. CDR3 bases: TGTGCTACGCATACGGCGGCCCCGCGCGAGCAGTACTTC.

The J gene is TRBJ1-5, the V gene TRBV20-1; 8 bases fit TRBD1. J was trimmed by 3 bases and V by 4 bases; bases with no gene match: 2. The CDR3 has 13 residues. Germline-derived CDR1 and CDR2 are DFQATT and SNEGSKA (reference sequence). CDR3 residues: CSAKGQANQPQHF. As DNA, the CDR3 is TGCAGTGCTAAGGGACAGGCCAATCAGCCCCAGCATTTT.

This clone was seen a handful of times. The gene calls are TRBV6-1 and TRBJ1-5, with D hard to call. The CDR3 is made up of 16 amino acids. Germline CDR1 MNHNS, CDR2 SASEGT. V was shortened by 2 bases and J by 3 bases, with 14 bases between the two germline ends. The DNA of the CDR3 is TGTGCCAGCAGTGAACTGGCTACACATATCAATCAGCCCCAGCATTTT. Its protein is CASSELATHINQPQHF.

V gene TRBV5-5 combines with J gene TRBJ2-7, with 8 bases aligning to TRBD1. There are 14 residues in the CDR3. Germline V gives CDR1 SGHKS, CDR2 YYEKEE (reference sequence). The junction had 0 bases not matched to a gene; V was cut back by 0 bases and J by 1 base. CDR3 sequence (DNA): TGTGCCAGCAGCTTGGACAGGGGGTCCTACGAGCAGTACTTC. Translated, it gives CASSLDRGSYEQYF.

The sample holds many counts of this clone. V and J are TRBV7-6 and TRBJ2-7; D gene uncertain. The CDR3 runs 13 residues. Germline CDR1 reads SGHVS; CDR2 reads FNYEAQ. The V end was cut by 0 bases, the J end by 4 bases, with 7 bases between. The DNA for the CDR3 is TGTGCCAGCAGCTTAGCGCAAGATTACGAGCAGTACTTC. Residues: CASSLAQDYEQYF.

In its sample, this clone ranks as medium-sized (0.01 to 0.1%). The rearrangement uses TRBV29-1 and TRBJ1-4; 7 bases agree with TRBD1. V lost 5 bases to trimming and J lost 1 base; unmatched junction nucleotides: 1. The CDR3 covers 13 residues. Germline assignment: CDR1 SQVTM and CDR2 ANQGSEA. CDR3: CSVRDRTNEKLFF. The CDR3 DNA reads TGCAGCGTTCGGGACAGAACTAATGAAAAACTGTTTTTT.

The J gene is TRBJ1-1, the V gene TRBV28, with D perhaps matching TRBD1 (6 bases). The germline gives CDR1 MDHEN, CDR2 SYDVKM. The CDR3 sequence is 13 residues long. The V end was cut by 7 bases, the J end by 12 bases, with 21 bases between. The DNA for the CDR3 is TGTGCCAGCATCCCCAATGTCGGGGGCAACTCTTTCTTT. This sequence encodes CASIPNVGGNSFF.

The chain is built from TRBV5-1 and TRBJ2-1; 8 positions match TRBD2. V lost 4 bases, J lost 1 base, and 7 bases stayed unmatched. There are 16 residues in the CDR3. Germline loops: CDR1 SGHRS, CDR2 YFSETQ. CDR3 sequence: CASSPVAGRSYNEQFF. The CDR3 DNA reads TGCGCCAGCAGCCCCGTAGCGGGAAGGTCCTACAATGAGCAGTTCTTC.

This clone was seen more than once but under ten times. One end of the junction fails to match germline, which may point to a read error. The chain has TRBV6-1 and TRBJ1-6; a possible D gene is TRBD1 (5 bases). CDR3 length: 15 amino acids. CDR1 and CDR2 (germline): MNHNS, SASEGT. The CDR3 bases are TGTTCCAGCAGCCCCGTCGGTCGCCAGGGTTCACCCCTCCACTTT. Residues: CSSSPVGRQGSPLHF.

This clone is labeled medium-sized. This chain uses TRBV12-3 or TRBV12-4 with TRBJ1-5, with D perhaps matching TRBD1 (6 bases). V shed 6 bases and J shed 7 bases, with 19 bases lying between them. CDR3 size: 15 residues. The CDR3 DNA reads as TGTGCCAGCAGGGGTGAACAGGGAACGGGGCAGCCCCAGCATTTT. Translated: CASRGEQGTGQPQHF.

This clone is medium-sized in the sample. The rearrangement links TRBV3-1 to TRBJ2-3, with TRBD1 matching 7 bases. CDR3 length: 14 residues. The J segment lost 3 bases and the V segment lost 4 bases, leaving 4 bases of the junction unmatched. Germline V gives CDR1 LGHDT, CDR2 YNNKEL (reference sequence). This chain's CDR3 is CASSPGTVTDTQYF. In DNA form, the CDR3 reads TGTGCCAGCAGCCCCGGGACAGTAACAGATACGCAGTATTTT.

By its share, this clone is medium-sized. This chain's CDR3 is CASSLPVSNEQYF. The DNA for the CDR3 is TGTGCCAGCAGTTTACCAGTAAGTAACGAGCAGTACTTC. The chain has TRBV28 and TRBJ2-7, with unresolved D. Trimming pared 2 bases from V and 5 bases from J, leaving 10 bases between. Germline CDR1 and CDR2: MDHEN and SYDVKM. The CDR3 has 13 residues.

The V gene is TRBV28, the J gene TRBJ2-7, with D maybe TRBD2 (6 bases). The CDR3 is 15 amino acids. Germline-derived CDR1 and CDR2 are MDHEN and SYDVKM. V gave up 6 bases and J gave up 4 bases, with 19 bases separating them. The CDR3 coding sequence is TGTGCCAGCAGCACTAGGGACTCCTTTGGTTACGAGCAGTACTTC. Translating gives CASSTRDSFGYEQYF.

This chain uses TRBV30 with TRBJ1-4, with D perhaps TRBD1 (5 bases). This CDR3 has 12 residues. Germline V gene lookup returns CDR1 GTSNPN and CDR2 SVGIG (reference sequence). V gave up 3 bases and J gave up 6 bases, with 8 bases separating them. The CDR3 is CAWSLGDEKLFF. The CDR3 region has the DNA TGTGCCTGGAGCTTGGGGGATGAAAAACTGTTTTTT.

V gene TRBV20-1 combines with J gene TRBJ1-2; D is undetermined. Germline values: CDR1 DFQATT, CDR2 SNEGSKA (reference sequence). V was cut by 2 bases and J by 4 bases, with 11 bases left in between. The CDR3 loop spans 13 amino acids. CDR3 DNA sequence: TGCAGTGCTAGAAGGGTTACTTTCTATGGCTACACCTTC. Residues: CSARRVTFYGYTF.